A selection of T cell receptor beta chains follows, all from one sample in a study of T cell repertoires in MIS-A myocarditis. Assay: immunoSEQ multiplex PCR; the TCRdb copy retains only in-frame clones and omits some. This table holds approximately 10,000 clones, roughly 90% found once. The sample was thoracic lymph node tissue obtained at autopsy. These receptors were taken from a man aged 18 to 29 with fulminant myocarditis from multisystem inflammatory syndrome in adults (MIS-A) after COVID-19. CDR3s leave out the opening cysteine and the closing phenylalanine or tryptophan.

CDR3aa	v_gene	j_gene
ASSLTGADRLMNYGYT	TRBV7-9	TRBJ1-2
ASSLTSGNTIY	TRBV13	TRBJ1-3
ASSLLGGEAF	TRBV19	TRBJ1-1
ASSQTGGSNQPQH	TRBV11-2	TRBJ1-5
ASSYSDRTEAF	TRBV6-5	TRBJ1-1
ASSAGSNQPQH	TRBV5-5	TRBJ1-5
ASSQPQGGTEAF	TRBV4-1	TRBJ1-1
ASSLANRENTEAF	TRBV7-8	TRBJ1-1
ASAGDRDEKLF	TRBV5-6	TRBJ1-4
AWSVLMGTGGRETQY	TRBV30	TRBJ2-5
ASILNRGGGQYGYT	TRBV28	TRBJ1-2
AISGTDGINTEAF	TRBV10-3	TRBJ1-1
ASRPDANTEAF	TRBV2	TRBJ1-1
ASRIPGQGNPEAF	TRBV19	TRBJ1-1
ASSLQSDGYT	TRBV28	TRBJ1-2
ASSGQQKNTEAF	TRBV6-2/TRBV6-3	TRBJ1-1
ASSSVAAAGNEKLF	TRBV11-2	TRBJ1-4
ASSLVGGEGSPLH	TRBV5-1	TRBJ1-6
ASSSSRGGAYEQY	TRBV5-4	TRBJ2-7
ASSSTASNQPQH	TRBV6-2/TRBV6-3	TRBJ1-5
ASSDRGSVSGANVLT	TRBV6-4	TRBJ2-6
ASSITLGQAGYGYT	TRBV7-9	TRBJ1-2
ASSQKGTSGTGELF	TRBV4-1	TRBJ2-2
ASSRRETYEQY	TRBV18	TRBJ2-7
AWGFVTGELF	TRBV30	TRBJ2-2
ASEDKVTDTQY	TRBV5-4	TRBJ2-3
ASSPRGSSAYNEQF	TRBV7-3	TRBJ2-1
ASSLTGVSNEKLF	TRBV19	TRBJ1-4
ASSHGTVYGYT	TRBV7-9	TRBJ1-2
ASTRGMNTEAF	TRBV6-5	TRBJ1-1
ASSATGGYEQY	TRBV7-9	TRBJ2-7
ASEGQNNQPQH	TRBV6-5	TRBJ1-5
ASRRPPGQGGGQF	TRBV28	TRBJ2-1
ASSSDRALTPLH	TRBV6-5	TRBJ1-6
ASSLKGNEKLF	TRBV12-3/TRBV12-4	TRBJ1-4
ASGLGRVYGYT	TRBV28	TRBJ1-2